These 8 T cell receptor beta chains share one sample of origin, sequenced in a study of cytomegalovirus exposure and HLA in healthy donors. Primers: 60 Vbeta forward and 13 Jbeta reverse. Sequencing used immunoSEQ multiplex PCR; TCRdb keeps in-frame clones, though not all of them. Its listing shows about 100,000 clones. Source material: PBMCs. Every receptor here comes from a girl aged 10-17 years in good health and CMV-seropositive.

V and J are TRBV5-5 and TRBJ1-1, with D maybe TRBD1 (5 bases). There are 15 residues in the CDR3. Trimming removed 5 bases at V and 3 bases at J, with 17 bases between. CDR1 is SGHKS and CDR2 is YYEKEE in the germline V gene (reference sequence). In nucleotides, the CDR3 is TGTGCCAGCAGTCCCGGGGGGGGAAAGGACACTGAAGCTTTCTTT. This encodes CASSPGGGKDTEAFF.

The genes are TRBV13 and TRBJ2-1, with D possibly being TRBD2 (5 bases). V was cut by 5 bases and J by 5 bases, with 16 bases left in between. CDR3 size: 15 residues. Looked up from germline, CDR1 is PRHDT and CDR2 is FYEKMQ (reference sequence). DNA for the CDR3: TGTGCCAGCAGCGCTGGGAGTTTACCCCACAATGAGCAGTTCTTC. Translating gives CASSAGSLPHNEQFF.

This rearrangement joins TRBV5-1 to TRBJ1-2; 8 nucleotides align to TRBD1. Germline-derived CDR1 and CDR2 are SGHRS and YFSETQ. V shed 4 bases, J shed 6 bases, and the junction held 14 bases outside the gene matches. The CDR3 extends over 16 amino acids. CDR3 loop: CASSPSWRTGIHGYTF. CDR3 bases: TGCGCCAGCAGCCCCTCTTGGAGGACAGGGATCCATGGCTACACCTTC.

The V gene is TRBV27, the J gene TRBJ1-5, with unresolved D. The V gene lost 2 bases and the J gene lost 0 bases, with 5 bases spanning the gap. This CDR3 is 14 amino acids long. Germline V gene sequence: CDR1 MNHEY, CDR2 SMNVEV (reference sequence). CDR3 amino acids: CASSLAVSNQPQHF. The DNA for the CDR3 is TGTGCCAGCAGTTTAGCGGTTAGCAATCAGCCCCAGCATTTT.

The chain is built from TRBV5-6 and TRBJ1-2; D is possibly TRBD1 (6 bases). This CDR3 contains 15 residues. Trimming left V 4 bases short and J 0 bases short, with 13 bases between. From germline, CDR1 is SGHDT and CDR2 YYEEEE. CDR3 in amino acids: CASSRYYRANYGYTF. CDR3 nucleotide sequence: TGTGCCAGCAGCCGTTACTACAGGGCTAACTATGGCTACACCTTC.

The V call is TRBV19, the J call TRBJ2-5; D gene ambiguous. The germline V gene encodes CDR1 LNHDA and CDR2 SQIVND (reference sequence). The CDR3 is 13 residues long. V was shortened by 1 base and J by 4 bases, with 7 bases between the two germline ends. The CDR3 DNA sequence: TGTGCCAGTAGTATAGTGGCCCTAGAGACCCAGTACTTC. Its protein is CASSIVALETQYF.

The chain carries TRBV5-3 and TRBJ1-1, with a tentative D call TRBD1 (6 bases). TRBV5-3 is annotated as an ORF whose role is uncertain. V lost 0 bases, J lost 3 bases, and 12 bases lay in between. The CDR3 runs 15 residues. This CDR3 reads CARSLVCRGHTEAFF. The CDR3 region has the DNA TGTGCCAGAAGCTTGGTGTGCAGGGGTCACACTGAAGCTTTCTTT.

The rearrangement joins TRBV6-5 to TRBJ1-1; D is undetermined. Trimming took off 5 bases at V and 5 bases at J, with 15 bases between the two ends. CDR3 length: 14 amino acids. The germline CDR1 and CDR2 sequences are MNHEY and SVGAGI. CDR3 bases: TGTGCCAGCAGTCTGTTCGGATCGAGGACTGAAGCTTTCTTT. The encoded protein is CASSLFGSRTEAFF.